The next 2 T cell receptor beta chains were all read from a single sample in a study of CD8 T cells in Susac syndrome. An amount of RNA that ranged from about 0.45 to 1 ug was reverse transcribed with random hexamers. TCRdb reanalysed the immunoSEQ multiplex PCR reads using MiXCR and keeps one entry per CDR3 protein. The table shows roughly 300,000 distinct CDR3 sequences, with roughly 84% occurring only once. The sequenced material came from CD8+ T cells from PBMCs. The receptors were gathered from a human donor with multiple sclerosis.

V gene TRBV7-9 combines with J gene TRBJ2-7; 8 positions match TRBD2. Unmatched junction bases numbered 12, after V lost 5 bases and J lost 3 bases. The CDR3 sequence is 16 residues long. Germline-derived CDR1 and CDR2 are SEHNR and FQNEAQ (reference sequence). The DNA of the CDR3 is TGTGCCAGCAGCCCATTACCGGGACTAGTCCGCTACGAGCAGTACTTC. It encodes CASSPLPGLVRYEQYF.

The V gene is TRBV7-9, the J gene TRBJ2-2, with 7 bases matching TRBD2. V was clipped by 5 bases and J by 5 bases; unmatched bases: 5. The germline V gene has CDR1 SEHNR and CDR2 FQNEAQ (reference sequence). The CDR3 is 14 amino acids. Written as DNA, the CDR3 is TGTGCCAGCAGCAAATTGGGGGGGACCGGGGAGCTGTTTTTT. It is translated as CASSKLGGTGELFF.